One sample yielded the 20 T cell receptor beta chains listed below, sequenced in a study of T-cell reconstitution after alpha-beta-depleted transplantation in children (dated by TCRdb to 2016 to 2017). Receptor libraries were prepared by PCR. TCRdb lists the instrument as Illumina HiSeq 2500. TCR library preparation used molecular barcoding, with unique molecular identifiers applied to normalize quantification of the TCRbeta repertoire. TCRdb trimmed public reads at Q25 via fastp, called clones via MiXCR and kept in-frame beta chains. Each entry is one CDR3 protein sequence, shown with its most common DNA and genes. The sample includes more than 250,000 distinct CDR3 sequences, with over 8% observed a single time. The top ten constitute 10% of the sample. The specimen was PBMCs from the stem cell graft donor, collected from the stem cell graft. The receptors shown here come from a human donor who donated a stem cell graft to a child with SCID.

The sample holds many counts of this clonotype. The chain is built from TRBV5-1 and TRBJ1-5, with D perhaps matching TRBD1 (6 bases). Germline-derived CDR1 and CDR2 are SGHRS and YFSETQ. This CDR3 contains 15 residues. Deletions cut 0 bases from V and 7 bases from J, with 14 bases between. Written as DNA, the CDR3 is TGCGCCAGCAGCTTGGAGGCCGGGGGCCAACAGCCCCAGCATTTT. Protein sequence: CASSLEAGGQQPQHF.

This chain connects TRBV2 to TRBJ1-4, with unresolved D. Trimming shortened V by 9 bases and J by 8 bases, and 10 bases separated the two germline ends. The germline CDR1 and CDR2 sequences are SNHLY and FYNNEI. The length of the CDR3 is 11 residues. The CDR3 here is CASREGEKLFF. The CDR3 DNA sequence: TGTGCCAGTAGAGAGGGAGAAAAACTGTTTTTT.

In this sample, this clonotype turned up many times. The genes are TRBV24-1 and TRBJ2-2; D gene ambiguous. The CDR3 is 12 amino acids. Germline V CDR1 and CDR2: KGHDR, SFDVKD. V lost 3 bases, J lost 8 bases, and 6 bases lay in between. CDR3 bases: TGTGCCACCAGTGATCCCGGGGGGGAGCTGTTTTTT. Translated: CATSDPGGELFF.

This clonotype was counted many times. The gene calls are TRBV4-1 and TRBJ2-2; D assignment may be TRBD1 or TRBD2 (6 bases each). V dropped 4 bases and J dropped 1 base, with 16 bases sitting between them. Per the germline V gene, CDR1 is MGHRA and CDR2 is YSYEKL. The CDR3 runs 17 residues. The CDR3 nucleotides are TGCGCCAGCAGCCGATTCTTCGGGGGCCTGAACACCGGGGAGCTGTTTTTT. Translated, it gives CASSRFFGGLNTGELFF.

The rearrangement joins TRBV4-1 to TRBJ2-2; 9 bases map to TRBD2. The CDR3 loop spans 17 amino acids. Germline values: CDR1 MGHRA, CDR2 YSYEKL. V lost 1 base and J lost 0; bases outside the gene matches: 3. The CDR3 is CASSQAPSGANTGELFF. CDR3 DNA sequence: TGCGCCAGCAGCCAAGCCCCTAGCGGGGCGAACACCGGGGAGCTGTTTTTT.

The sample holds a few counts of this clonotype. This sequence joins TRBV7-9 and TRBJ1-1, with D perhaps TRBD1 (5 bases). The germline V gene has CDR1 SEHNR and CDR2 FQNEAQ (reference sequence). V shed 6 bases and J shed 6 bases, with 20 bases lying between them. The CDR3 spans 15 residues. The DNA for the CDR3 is TGTGCCAGCAGTCCGATGGGGCTCCAATTCCCTGAAGCTTTCTTT. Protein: CASSPMGLQFPEAFF.

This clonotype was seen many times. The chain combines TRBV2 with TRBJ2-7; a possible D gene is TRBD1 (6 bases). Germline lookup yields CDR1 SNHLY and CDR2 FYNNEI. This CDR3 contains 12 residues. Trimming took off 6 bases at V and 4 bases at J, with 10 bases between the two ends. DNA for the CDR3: TGTGCCAGCAGCCCACAGGGATACGAGCAGTACTTC. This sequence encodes CASSPQGYEQYF.

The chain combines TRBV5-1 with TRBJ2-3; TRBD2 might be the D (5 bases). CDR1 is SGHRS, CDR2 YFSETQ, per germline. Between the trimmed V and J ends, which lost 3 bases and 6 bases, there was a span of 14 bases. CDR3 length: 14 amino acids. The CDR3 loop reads CASSSPEGEDTQYF. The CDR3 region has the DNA TGCGCCAGCAGCTCCCCTGAGGGCGAGGATACGCAGTATTTT.

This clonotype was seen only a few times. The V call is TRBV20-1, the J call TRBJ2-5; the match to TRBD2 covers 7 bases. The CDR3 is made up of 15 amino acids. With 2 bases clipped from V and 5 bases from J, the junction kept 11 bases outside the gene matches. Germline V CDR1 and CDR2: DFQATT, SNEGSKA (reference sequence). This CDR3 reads CSARPVAGWGETQYF. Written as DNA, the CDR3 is TGCAGTGCTAGACCAGTAGCGGGCTGGGGGGAGACCCAGTACTTC.

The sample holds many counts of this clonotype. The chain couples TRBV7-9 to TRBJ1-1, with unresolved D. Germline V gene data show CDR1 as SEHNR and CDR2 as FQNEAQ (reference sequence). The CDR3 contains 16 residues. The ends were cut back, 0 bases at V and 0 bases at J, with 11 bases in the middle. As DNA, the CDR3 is TGTGCCAGCAGCTTAGCGCTTTCCGCTCTGAACACTGAAGCTTTCTTT. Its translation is CASSLALSALNTEAFF.

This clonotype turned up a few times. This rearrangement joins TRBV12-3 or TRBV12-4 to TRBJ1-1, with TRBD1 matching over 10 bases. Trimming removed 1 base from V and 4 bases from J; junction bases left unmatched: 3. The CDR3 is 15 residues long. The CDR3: CASSLGTGGFTEAFF. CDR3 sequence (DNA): TGTGCCAGCAGTTTAGGGACAGGGGGTTTCACTGAAGCTTTCTTT.

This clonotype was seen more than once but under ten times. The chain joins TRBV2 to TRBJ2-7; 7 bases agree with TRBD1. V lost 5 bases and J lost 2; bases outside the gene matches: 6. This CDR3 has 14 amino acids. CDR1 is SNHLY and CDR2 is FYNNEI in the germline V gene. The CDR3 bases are TGTGCCAGCAGTTATCCGGGACAGACCTACGAGCAGTACTTC. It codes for CASSYPGQTYEQYF. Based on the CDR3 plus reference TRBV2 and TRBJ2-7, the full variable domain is EPEVTQTPSHQVTQMGQEVILRCVPISNHLYFYWYRQILGQKVEFLVSFYNNEISEKSEIFDDQFSVERPDGSNFTLKIRSTKLEDSAMYFCASSYPGQTYEQYFGPGTRLTVT.

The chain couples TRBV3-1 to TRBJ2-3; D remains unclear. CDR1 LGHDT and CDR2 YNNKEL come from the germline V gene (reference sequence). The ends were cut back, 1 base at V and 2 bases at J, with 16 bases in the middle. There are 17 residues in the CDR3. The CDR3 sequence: CASSQGSKVTYTDTQYF. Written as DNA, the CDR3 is TGTGCCAGCAGCCAAGGGTCTAAGGTCACTTACACAGATACGCAGTATTTT.

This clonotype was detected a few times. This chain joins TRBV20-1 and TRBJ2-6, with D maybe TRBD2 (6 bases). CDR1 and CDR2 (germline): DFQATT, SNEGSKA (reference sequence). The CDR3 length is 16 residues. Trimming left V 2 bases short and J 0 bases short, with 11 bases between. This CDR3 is CSARPPGSSGANVLTF. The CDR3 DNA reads TGCAGTGCTAGACCTCCCGGGAGCTCTGGGGCCAACGTCCTGACTTTC.

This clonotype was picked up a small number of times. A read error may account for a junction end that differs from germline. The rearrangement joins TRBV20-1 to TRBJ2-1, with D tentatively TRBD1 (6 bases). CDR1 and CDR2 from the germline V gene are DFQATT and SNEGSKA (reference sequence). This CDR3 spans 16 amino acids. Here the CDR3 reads CCASAEGRGSYNEQFF. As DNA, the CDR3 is TGCTGTGCTTCCGCCGAGGGCAGGGGTTCCTACAATGAGCAGTTCTTC.

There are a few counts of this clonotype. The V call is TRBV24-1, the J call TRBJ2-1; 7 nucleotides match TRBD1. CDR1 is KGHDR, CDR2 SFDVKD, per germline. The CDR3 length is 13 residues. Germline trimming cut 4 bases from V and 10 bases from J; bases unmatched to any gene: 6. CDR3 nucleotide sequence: TGTGCCACCAGTGACGGGCCCAGGGGGGAGCAGTTCTTC. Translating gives CATSDGPRGEQFF.

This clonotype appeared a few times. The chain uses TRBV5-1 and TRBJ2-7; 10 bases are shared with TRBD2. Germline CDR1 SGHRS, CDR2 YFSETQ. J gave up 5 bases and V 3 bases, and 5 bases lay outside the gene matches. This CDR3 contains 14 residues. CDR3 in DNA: TGCGCCAGCAGCTGGCTAGCGGGGGAGGACGAGCAGTACTTC. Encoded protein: CASSWLAGEDEQYF.

The CDR3 here is CASSRLAKNTGELFF. The CDR3 coding sequence is TGTGCCAGCAGCCGACTAGCGAAGAACACCGGGGAGCTGTTTTTT. The gene calls are TRBV7-6 and TRBJ2-2; TRBD2 matches at 8 bases. Germline values: CDR1 SGHVS, CDR2 FNYEAQ. CDR3 size: 15 residues. V lost 5 bases to trimming and J lost 1 base; unmatched junction nucleotides: 3.

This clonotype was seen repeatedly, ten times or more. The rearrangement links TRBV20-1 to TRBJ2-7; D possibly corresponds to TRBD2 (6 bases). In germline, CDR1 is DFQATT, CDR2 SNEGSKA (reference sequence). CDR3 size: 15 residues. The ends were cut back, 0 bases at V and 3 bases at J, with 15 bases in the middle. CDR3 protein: CSARDGGVLNYEQYF. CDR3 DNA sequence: TGCAGTGCTAGAGATGGAGGGGTGCTGAACTACGAGCAGTACTTC.

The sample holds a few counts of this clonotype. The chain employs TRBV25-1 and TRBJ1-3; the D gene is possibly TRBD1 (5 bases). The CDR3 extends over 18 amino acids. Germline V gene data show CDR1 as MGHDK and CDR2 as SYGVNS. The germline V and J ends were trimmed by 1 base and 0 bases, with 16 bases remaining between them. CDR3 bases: TGTGCCAGCAGTGAATCGGGGTCCGGGGCGTTCTCTGGAAACACCATATATTTT. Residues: CASSESGSGAFSGNTIYF.